This entry is about one TCR beta chain. Its antigen is as yet unknown. Clones were sequenced by immunoSEQ multiplex PCR, and TCRdb holds only the in-frame ones, with some missing. The repertoire holds about 58,000 clones, with roughly four fifths as singletons. This sample stems from a study of OX40 agonist ivuxolimab in advanced cancers. Study background: The treatment was a fully human IgG2 OX40 agonist, ivuxolimab. Patients assigned to dose escalation were diagnosed with hepatocellular carcinoma, melanoma, renal cell or head and neck cancer. Study-wide results and caveats: On average, a greater number of expanded clones characterised CD8+ T cells relative to CD4+.

This CDR3 is 13 amino acids long. Trimming left V 2 bases short and J 2 bases short, with 4 bases between. From germline, CDR1 is MNHEY and CDR2 SVGAGI. Blood specimens came from baseline, cycle 4 day 1, and cycle 7 day 1. This receptor was taken from an adult with an advanced solid tumor such as melanoma, head and neck, liver or kidney cancer. This chain uses TRBV6-5 with TRBJ1-5; D call uncertain. Source: CD4+ or CD8+ T cells sorted from blood, taken in a trial of the OX40 agonist ivuxolimab. The CDR3, as DNA: TGTGCCAGCAGTTACGATCGCAATCAGCCCCAGCATTTT. Translated: CASSYDRNQPQHF.